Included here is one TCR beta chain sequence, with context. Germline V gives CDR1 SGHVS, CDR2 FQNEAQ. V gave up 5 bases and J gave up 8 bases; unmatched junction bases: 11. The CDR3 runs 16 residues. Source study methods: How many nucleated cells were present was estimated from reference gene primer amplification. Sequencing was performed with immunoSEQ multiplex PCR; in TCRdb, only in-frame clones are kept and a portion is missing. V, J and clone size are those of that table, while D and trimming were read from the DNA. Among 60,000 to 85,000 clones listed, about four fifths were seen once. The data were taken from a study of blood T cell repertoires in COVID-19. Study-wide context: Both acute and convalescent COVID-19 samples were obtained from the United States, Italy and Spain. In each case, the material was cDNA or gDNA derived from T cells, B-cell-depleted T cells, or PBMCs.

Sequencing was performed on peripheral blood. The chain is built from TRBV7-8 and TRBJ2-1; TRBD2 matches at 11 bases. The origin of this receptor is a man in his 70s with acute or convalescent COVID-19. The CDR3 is CASSISGRASRDEQFF. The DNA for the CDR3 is TGTGCCAGCAGCATTAGCGGGAGGGCCTCAAGGGATGAGCAGTTCTTC.